Given below is one TCR beta chain in context. Antigen unknown. Using immunoSEQ multiplex PCR, the repertoire was profiled, and TCRdb retains in-frame clones only, with some absent. This table has about 1 million clones, approximately 68% appearing once. The data stem from a study of shared clonotypes between healthy human individuals. General observations from the study: Between a handful of donors, naive CD4 clonotypes were shared at a level of approximately 5%.

The CDR3 covers 15 residues. In germline, CDR1 is MNHEY, CDR2 SVGAGI. The germline V and J ends were trimmed by 0 bases and 1 base, with 7 bases remaining between them. The genes are TRBV6-5 and TRBJ1-5; D is uncertain. Sequencing was carried out using memory CD4+ T cells sorted from blood. As for subset: CD45RA-negative fraction. The sequence came from a man aged 18 to 30 in good health. DNA of the CDR3: TGTGCCAGCAGTTACTCGCAGGCCAGCAATCAGCCCCAGCATTTT. Amino acids: CASSYSQASNQPQHF.